This is a list of T cell receptor beta chains from one sample in a study of blood T cells in healthy people across ages. TCRdb itself ran the 5' RACE reads through MiXCR, one entry per CDR3 protein. The data hold some 920,000 distinct CDR3 sequences, with roughly 50% observed a single time. The sequenced sample consisted of blood. The receptors here all came from a woman in her sixties in good health. Each CDR3 is given with its conserved first and last residue. A D gene is named only where the DNA matches it firmly. The size of a clone is reported for some rows only, either as once, few or many, or as a class for expanded clones.

>TRBV2|TRBD1|-|TRBJ2-5
CAGMRDRQETQYF
TGTGCCGGCATGAGGGACAGACAAGAGACCCAGTACTTC
>TRBV30|-|-|TRBJ1-2
CAGPRRQGWIRGYTF
TGTGCCGGACCTAGGAGGCAGGGCTGGATTCGGGGCTACACCTTC
>TRBV6-2/TRBV6-3|TRBD1|-|TRBJ2-7
CASSSPTGVYEQYF
TGTGCCAGCAGTTCCCCGACAGGGGTCTACGAGCAGTACTTC
>TRBV6-5|-|few|TRBJ2-7
CASSRRREFQQYF
TGTGCCAGCAGTCGACGGCGAGAGTTTCAGCAGTACTTC
>TRBV20-1|-|few|TRBJ1-2
CSATPRGLGYGYTF
TGCAGTGCTACTCCCAGGGGCTTGGGCTATGGCTACACCTTC
>TRBV7-2|-|-|TRBJ2-5
CASSLDVSRRETQYF
TGTGCCAGCAGCTTAGATGTGAGTAGGAGAGAGACCCAGTACTTC
>TRBV7-2|-|-|TRBJ2-1
CASSLLAENYNEQFF
TGTGCCAGCAGCTTACTAGCAGAAAACTACAATGAGCAGTTCTTC
>TRBV6-6|TRBD2|-|TRBJ2-4
CASSSSGKGDIQYF
TGTGCCAGCAGTTCAAGCGGGAAAGGGGACATTCAGTACTTC
>TRBV6-5|TRBD2|-|TRBJ2-7
CASSRKRDAYEQYF
TGTGCCAGCAGTCGGAAGCGGGACGCCTACGAGCAGTACTTC
>TRBV7-9|-|-|TRBJ1-5
CASSPAGGEQPQHF
TGTGCCAGCAGCCCAGCCGGGGGTGAACAGCCCCAGCATTTT